This record concerns one TCR beta chain sequence. This clonotype was seen a handful of times. The antigen this receptor binds is unknown. No much larger clone is present one base from it, and per-base qualities are unavailable. The data belong to a study of blood T cells in healthy people across ages (dated by TCRdb to 2014 to 2015). General notes on the study: In model experiments, roughly one uniquely barcoded TCR beta cDNA molecule per two T cells was captured by template switching. Using deep sequencing normalized with unique cDNA molecular identifiers, the study measured how TCR beta repertoire diversity changes with age. The donors were divided into four age groups: young (average around 15 years), middle-aged (about 40), aged (around 67) and long-lived (approximately 74). To avoid experimental bias, donors of different ages were randomly spread across the sequencing lanes. For two donors (one aged 18 to 29 and one aged 80 or older), the study analyzed two additional independent replicas of 1 million unique cDNA reads from the same blood draw. Summary of the overall study and its limitations: Donor CMV infection status was unknown, potentially confounding age-related changes in expanded clonotypes. Estimates of total diversity based on one million sequenced T cells were considered lower bounds and underestimates. As age increased, observed TCR beta diversity per million T cells dropped in a roughly linear way, and a significant reduction was already evident by age about 36. Since profiling was done on bulk unsorted PBMCs, naive and antigen-experienced compartments could not be conclusively compared. Compared with the aged group, the long-lived group had more naive CD4+ T cells, fewer expanded clones and increased TCR diversity, suggesting age selection. A strong correlation was found between observed TCR beta diversity and the percentage of naive T cells measured by flow cytometry.

To prepare the library, 5' RACE was applied. Data came from an Illumina HiSeq 2500. A second 7 to 11 cycle PCR used a sample-barcoded 5' primer and a J-beta primer mix. A unique molecular identifier was introduced onto each TCR beta cDNA molecule by a template-switch 5' adaptor carrying 12 random nucleotides. Each sample yielded at least 3 million CDR3-containing paired-end reads. First-strand cDNA was synthesized from all RNA with the Mint cDNA synthesis kit, primed by a TRBC-specific oligonucleotide. After uracil-DNA glycosylase treatment, a first 18-cycle PCR used universal primers M1SS and BC2_uni_R on all cDNA. In the original analysis: Normalization of each sample was performed by random selection of 1 million high-quality reads, each carrying a distinct molecular identifier. Reads sharing molecular identifiers were discarded rather than binned into consensus sequences. CDR3 identification, clonotype clustering and error correction used MiTCR with a Q25 quality threshold and the strictest error-elimination algorithm. A nonparametric unseen species model using Euler transformation provided a lower-bound estimate of total TCR beta diversity. TCRdb reanalyzed the raw reads on its own, using fastp at Q25 for trimming and MiXCR for clone calling, and kept in-frame beta chains. Rows with one shared CDR3 protein collapse into an entry with the most common genes and DNA. TCRdb, not the authors, supplied the V and J calls. The table for this sample lists around 690,000 distinct CDR3 sequences; around three fifths of them were counted only once. The ten largest clones add up to approximately 40% of the sample.

Systemically healthy Caucasian individuals from Russia, around 39 in total and aged about 6 to 90 years, were included as donors. Each donor gave around 9 milliliters of peripheral blood, collected into EDTA-treated Vacutainer tubes. PBMCs were isolated by Ficoll-Paque density-gradient centrifugation, with at least 6 million obtained per sample. Total RNA, at least 6 micrograms per sample, was extracted from PBMCs with Trizol reagent. Naive CD45RAhigh/CD27high T cell percentages were measured by flow cytometry on a PBMC aliquot from every donor. Looking up the germline V gene (reference sequence) yields CDR1 MNHEY and CDR2 SMNVEV. The germline V and J ends show losses of 4 bases and 4 bases respectively, and no gene match explains 8 bases of the junction. The cysteine opens and the phenylalanine closes a CDR3 of 16 amino acids. The kept DNA is CDR3 alone, 48 bases in frame from the first base.

This receptor was identified in a man between 60 and 75 years old in good health. The receptor chain draws on TRBV27 and TRBJ1-2; TRBD1 agrees with 11 junctional bases. The sequencing input was blood. The DNA sequence is TGTGCCAGCAGTTCCCCCGGGACAGGGGGTTCCTATGGCTACACCTTC. Its protein is CASSSPGTGGSYGYTF.